This TCR beta chain is drawn from a study of blood T cell repertoires in COVID-19. Study overall: The cDNA or gDNA used as material had been derived from T cells, B-cell-depleted T cells, or PBMCs.

Clones were sequenced by immunoSEQ multiplex PCR, and TCRdb holds only the in-frame ones, with some missing. The sample has almost 80,000 clones, roughly 80% seen once; the top ten hold approximately 33%. CDR1 and CDR2 from the germline V gene are MNHEY and SVGAGI. With 6 bases clipped from V and 8 bases from J, the junction kept 3 bases outside the gene matches. This CDR3 comprises 12 residues. The rearrangement uses TRBV6-5 and TRBJ1-2, with 10 bases matching TRBD1. The sequenced material came from peripheral blood. The source is a woman in her 70s with acute or convalescent COVID-19. The CDR3 sequence is CASRGTGDGYTF. CDR3 bases: TGTGCCAGCAGAGGGACAGGGGACGGCTACACCTTC.